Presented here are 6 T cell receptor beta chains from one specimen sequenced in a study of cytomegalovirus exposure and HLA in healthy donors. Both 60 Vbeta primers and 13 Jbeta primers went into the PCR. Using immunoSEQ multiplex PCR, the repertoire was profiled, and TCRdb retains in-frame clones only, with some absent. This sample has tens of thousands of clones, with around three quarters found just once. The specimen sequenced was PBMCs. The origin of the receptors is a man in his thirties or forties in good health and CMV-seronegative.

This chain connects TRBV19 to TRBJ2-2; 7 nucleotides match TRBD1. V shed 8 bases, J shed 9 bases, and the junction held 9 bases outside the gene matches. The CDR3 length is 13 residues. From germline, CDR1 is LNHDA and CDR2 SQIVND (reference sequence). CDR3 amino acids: CASLDRVVRELFF. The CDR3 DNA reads TGTGCCAGTTTAGACAGGGTCGTCCGGGAGCTGTTTTTT.

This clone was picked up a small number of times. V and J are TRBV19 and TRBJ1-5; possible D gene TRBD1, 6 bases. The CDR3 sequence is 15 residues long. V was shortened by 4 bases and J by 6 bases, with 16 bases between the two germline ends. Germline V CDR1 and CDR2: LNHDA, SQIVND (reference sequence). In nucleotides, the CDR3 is TGTGCCAGTAGTAAACCTCCAGGGGATGTTCAGCCCCAGCATTTT. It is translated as CASSKPPGDVQPQHF.

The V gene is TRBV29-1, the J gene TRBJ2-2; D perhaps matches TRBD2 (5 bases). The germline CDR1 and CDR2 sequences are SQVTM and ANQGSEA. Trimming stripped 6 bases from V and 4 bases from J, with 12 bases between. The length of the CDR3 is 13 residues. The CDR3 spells CSVRTAGTGELFF. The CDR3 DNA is TGCAGCGTAAGGACGGCGGGCACCGGGGAGCTGTTTTTT.

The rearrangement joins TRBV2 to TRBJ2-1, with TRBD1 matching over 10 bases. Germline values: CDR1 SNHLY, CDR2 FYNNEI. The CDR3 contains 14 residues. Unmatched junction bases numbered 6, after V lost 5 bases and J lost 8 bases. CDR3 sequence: CASSRQGAMDEQFF. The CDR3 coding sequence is TGTGCCAGCAGTAGACAGGGGGCTATGGATGAGCAGTTCTTC.

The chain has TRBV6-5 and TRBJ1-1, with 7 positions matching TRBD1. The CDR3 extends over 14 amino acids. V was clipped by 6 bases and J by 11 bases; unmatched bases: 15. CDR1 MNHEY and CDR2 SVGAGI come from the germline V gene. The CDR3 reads CASSPTGAGWRAFF. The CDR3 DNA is TGTGCCAGCAGCCCTACAGGGGCAGGCTGGAGGGCTTTCTTT.

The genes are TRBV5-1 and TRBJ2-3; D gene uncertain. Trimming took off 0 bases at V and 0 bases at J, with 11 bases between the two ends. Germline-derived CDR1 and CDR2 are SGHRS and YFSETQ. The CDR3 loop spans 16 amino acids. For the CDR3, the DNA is TGCGCCAGCAGCTTGGGAGAAGCCCGGAGCACAGATACGCAGTATTTT. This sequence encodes CASSLGEARSTDTQYF.